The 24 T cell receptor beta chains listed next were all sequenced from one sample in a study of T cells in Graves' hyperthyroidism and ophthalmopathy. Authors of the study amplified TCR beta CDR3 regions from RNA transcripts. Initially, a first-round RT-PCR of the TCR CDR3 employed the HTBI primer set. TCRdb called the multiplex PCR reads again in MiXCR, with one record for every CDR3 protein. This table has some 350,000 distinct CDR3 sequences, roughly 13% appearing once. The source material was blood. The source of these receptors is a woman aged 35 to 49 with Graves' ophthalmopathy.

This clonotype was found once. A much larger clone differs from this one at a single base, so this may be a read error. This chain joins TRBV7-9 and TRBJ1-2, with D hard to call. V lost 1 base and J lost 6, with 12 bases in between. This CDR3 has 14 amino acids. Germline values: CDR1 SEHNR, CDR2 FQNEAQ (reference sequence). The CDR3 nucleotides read TGTGCCAGCAGCTTAGGGGCCCTGTCCGATGGCTACACCTTC. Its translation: CASSLGALSDGYTF.

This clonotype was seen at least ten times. The DNA for the CDR3 is TGTGCCAGCAGCACCACCCTGGACAGTCCAGCGGGCTACACCTTC. Protein product: CASSTTLDSPAGYTF. The genes are TRBV7-9 and TRBJ1-2; D may be TRBD1 (6 bases). The CDR3 length is 15 residues. V was shortened by 5 bases and J by 8 bases, with 21 bases between the two germline ends. Germline V gene sequence: CDR1 SEHNR, CDR2 FQNEAQ (reference sequence). Complete variable domain (other parts from reference TRBV7-9 and TRBJ1-2): DTGVSQNPRHKITKRGQNVTFRCDPISEHNRLYWYRQTLGQGPEFLTYFQNEAQLEKSRLLSDRFSAERPKGSFSTLEIQRTEQGDSAMYLCASSTTLDSPAGYTFGSGTRLTVV.

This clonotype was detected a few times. The CDR3 region has the DNA TGCGCCAGCAGCCAGAAACGGGGGACTGAAGCTTTCTTT. Residues: CASSQKRGTEAFF. The chain joins TRBV4-1 to TRBJ1-1; weak D call: TRBD1 (5 bases). From germline, CDR1 is MGHRA and CDR2 YSYEKL. The CDR3 is made up of 13 amino acids. V was clipped by 3 bases and J by 5 bases, with 10 bases between them.

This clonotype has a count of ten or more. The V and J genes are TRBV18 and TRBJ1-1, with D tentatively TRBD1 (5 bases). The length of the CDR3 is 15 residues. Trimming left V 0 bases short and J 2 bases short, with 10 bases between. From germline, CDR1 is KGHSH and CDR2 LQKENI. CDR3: CASSPPWDRNTEAFF. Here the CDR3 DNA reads TGTGCCAGCTCACCACCGTGGGACCGAAACACTGAAGCTTTCTTT.

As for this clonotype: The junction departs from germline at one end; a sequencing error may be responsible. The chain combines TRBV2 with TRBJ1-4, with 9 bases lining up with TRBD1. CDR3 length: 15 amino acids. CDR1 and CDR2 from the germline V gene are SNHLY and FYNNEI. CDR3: CASREQGAPNGKLFF. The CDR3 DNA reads TGTGCCAGCAGAGAACAGGGGGCTCCTAATGGAAAACTGTTTTTT.

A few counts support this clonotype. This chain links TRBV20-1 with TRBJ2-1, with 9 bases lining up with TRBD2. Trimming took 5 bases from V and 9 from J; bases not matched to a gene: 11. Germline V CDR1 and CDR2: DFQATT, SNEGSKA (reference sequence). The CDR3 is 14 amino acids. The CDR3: CSASRAGGLIEQFF. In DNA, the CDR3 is TGCAGTGCTTCCCGAGCGGGGGGTCTTATTGAGCAGTTCTTC.

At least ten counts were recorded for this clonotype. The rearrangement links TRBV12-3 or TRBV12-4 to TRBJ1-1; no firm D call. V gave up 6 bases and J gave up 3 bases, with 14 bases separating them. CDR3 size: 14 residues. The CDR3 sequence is CASRPDFVDTEAFF. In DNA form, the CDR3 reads TGTGCCAGCAGACCCGACTTTGTGGACACTGAAGCTTTCTTT.

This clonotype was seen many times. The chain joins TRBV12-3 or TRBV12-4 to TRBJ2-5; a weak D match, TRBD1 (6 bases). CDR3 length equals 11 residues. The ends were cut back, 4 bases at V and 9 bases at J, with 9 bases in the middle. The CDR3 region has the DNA TGTGCCAGCAGTTCCGGACAGCCCCAGTACTTC. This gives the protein CASSSGQPQYF.

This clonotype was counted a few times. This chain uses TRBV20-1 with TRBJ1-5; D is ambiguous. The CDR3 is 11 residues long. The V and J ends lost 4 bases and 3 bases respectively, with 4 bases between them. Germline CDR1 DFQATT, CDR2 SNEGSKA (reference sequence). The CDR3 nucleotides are TGCAGTGCTAATGACAATCAGCCCCAGCATTTT. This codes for CSANDNQPQHF.

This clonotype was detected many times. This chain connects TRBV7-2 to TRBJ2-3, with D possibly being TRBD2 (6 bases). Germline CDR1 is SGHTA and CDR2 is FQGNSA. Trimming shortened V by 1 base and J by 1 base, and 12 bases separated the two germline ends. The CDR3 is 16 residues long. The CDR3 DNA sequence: TGTGCCAGCAGCTTAGACGGCGGGATCGGCACAGATACGCAGTATTTT. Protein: CASSLDGGIGTDTQYF.

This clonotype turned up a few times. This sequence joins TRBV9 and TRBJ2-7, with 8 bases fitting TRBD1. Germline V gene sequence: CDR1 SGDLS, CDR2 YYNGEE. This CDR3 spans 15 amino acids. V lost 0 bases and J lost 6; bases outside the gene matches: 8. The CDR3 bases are TGTGCCAGCAGCGTAGCTCAGGGGGCAGGGTTCGAGCAGTACTTC. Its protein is CASSVAQGAGFEQYF.

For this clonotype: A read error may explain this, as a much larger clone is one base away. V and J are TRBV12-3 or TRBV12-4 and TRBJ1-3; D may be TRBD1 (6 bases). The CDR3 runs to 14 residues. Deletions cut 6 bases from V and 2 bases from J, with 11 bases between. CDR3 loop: CASSTGTTGNTIYF. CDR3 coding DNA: TGTGCCAGCAGCACGGGGACAACTGGAAACACCATATATTTT.

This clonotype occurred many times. CDR3 bases: TGTGCCAGCAGCTTCACCCGGATATCCGGGAATGAGCAGTTCTTC. Translated: CASSFTRISGNEQFF. The chain carries TRBV12-3 or TRBV12-4 and TRBJ2-1; unclear D gene. V was pared by 6 bases and J by 7 bases, with 19 bases between. The CDR3 totals 15 residues.

In DNA, the CDR3 is TGTGCCAGTATGAGGGGGCCTGTGGATGGCTACACCTTC. Translation: CASMRGPVDGYTF. This chain links TRBV19 with TRBJ1-2; TRBD1 agrees at 7 bases. Germline loops: CDR1 LNHDA, CDR2 SQIVND (reference sequence). The CDR3 is 13 amino acids. J was trimmed by 6 bases and V by 7 bases; bases with no gene match: 8.

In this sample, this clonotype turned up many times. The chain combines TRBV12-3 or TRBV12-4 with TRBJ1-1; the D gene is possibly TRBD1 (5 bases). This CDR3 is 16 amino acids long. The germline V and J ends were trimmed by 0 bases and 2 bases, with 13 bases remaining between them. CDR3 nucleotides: TGTGCCAGCAGTTTAGCAGGGGAGTCTTATAACACTGAAGCTTTCTTT. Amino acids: CASSLAGESYNTEAFF.

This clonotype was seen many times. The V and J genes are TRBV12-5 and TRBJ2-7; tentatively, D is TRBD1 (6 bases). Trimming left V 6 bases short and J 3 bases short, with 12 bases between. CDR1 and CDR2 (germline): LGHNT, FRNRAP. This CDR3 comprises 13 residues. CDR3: CASGDRLGYEQYF. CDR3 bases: TGTGCTAGTGGCGACAGGTTGGGCTACGAGCAGTACTTC.

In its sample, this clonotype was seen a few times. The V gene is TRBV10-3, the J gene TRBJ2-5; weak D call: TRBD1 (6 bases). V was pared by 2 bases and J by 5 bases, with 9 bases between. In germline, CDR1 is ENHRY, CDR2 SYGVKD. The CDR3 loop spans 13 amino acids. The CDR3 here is CAISEGQRETQYF. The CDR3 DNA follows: TGTGCCATCAGTGAGGGACAGAGGGAGACCCAGTACTTC.

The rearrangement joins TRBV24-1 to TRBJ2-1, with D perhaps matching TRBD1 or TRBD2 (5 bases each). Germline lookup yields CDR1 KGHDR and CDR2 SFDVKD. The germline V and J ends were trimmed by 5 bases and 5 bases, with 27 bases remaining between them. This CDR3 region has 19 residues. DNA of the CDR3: TGTGCCACCAGTGGGGGTTTAGGGGACCCATCCACTCTCCACAATGAGCAGTTCTTC. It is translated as CATSGGLGDPSTLHNEQFF.

CDR3: CASSWQGTGTDTQYF. CDR3 DNA: TGCGCCAGCAGCTGGCAGGGGACCGGCACAGATACGCAGTATTTT. The chain uses TRBV5-1 and TRBJ2-3; tentative D call: TRBD1 (6 bases). Germline V gives CDR1 SGHRS, CDR2 YFSETQ. V was shortened by 3 bases and J by 1 base, with 12 bases between the two germline ends. There are 15 residues in the CDR3.

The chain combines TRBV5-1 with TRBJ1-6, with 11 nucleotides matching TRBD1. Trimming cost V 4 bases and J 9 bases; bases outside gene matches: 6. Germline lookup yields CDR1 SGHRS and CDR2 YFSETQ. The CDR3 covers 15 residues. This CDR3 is CASSKDRGLGSPLHF. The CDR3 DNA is TGCGCCAGCAGCAAGGACAGGGGGCTCGGTTCACCCCTCCACTTT.

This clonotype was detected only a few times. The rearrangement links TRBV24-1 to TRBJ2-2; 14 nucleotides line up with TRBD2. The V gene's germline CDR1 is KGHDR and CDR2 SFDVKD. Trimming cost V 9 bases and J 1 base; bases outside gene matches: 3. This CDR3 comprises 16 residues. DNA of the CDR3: TGTGCCACCGGGACTAGCGGGGGCGAGAACACCGGGGAGCTGTTTTTT. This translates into CATGTSGGENTGELFF.

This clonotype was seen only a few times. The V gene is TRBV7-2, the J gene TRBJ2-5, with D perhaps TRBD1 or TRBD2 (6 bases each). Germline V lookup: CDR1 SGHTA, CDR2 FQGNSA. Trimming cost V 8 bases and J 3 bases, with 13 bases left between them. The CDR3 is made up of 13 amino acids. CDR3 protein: CASGGPGKETQYF. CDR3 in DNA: TGTGCCAGCGGGGGGCCCGGAAAAGAGACCCAGTACTTC.

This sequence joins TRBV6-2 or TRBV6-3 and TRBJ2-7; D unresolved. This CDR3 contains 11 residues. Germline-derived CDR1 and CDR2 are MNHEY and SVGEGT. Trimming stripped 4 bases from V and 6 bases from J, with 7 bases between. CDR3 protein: CASSSLTEQYF. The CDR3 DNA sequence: TGTGCCAGCAGTTCCCTAACCGAGCAGTACTTC.

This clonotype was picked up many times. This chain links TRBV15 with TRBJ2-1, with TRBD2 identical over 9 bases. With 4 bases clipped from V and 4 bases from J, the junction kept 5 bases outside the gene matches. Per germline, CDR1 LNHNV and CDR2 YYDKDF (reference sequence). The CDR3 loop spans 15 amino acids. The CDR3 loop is CATSTWREGYNEQFF. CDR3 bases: TGTGCCACCAGCACCTGGCGGGAGGGTTACAATGAGCAGTTCTTC. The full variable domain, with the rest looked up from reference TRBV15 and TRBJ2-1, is DAMVIQNPRYQVTQFGKPVTLSCSQTLNHNVMYWYQQKSSQAPKLLFHYYDKDFNNEADTPDNFQSRRPNTSFCFLDIRSPGLGDTAMYLCATSTWREGYNEQFFGPGTRLTVL.